This T cell receptor (beta chain) was observed in a study of OX40 agonist ivuxolimab in advanced cancers. At the level of the study: Dose-escalation patients had hepatocellular carcinoma, melanoma, renal cell or head and neck cancer. Of the participants, under 50% had some prior anti-PD-1, anti-PD-L1 or anti-CTLA-4 therapy, which was allowed.

Concerning this clone: Its specificity is unknown.

Points from the study as a whole: Doses of 0.1 to 3.0 mg/kg were accompanied by clonal expansion of CD4+ and CD8+ blood T cells by week 6.

Germline V gene lookup returns CDR1 SEHNR and CDR2 FQNEAQ (reference sequence). The ends lost 4 bases at V and 4 bases at J; junction bases unmatched: 10. The CDR3 contains 16 residues. Profiled with immunoSEQ multiplex PCR; TCRdb holds only in-frame clones, not every one. The top ten clones hold 20% to 25% of a sample with around 18,000 clones, 72% of them seen once. The receptor's source is an adult with an advanced solid tumor such as melanoma, head and neck, liver or kidney cancer. The material was CD4+ or CD8+ T cells sorted from blood, obtained in a trial of the OX40 agonist ivuxolimab. The J gene is TRBJ1-2, the V gene TRBV7-9; 9 nucleotides line up with TRBD1. CDR3 region: CASSSNRDRDPYGYTF. The CDR3 DNA reads TGTGCCAGCAGCTCCAACCGGGACAGGGATCCCTATGGCTACACCTTC.